The rows below give T cell receptor beta chains drawn from one sample of a study of blood T cell repertoires in COVID-19. TCRdb's table, derived via immunoSEQ multiplex PCR, lists solely in-frame clones and lacks some. The sample shows around 100,000 clones, 80% to 90% of them seen only once. The specimen was peripheral blood. The source of these receptors is a human donor with acute or convalescent COVID-19. The donor label of this sample is uncertain. CDR3s include the opening cysteine and the closing phenylalanine or tryptophan. A D gene is named only where the DNA matches it firmly. The size of a clone is reported for some rows only, either as once, few or many, or as a class for expanded clones.

V	J	D	size	length	CDR3	DNA
TRBV6-1	TRBJ2-6	NA	NA	17	CASSERGRRAGANVLTF	TGTGCCAGCAGTGAACGAGGGCGACGGGCTGGGGCCAACGTCCTGACTTTC
TRBV18	TRBJ1-1	NA	NA	15	CASSPTGVRADEAFF	TGTGCCAGCTCCCCTACCGGCGTGCGGGCGGATGAAGCTTTCTTT
TRBV24-1	TRBJ2-7	TRBD1	NA	15	CATSDPGQGIYEQYF	TGTGCCACCAGTGACCCGGGACAGGGGATTTACGAGCAGTACTTC
TRBV27	TRBJ1-3	TRBD1	NA	19	CASSLSGTGGSGSGNTIYF	TGTGCCAGCAGTTTATCCGGGACAGGGGGCTCAGGCTCTGGAAACACCATATATTTT
TRBV12-3/TRBV12-4	TRBJ1-2	TRBD1	NA	11	CASSSGTGDTF	TGTGCCAGCAGTTCTGGGACAGGCGACACCTTC
TRBV6-5	TRBJ2-3	TRBD1	NA	14	CASSPDREVDTQYF	TGTGCCAGCAGCCCCGACAGGGAAGTAGATACGCAGTATTTT
TRBV11-2	TRBJ1-4	NA	NA	16	CASSPHSAAANEKLFF	TGTGCCAGCAGCCCACACTCGGCGGCAGCTAATGAAAAACTGTTTTTT
TRBV2	TRBJ1-4	NA	NA	14	CASRDDSVAGKLFF	TGTGCCAGCAGGGACGACAGCGTCGCCGGAAAACTGTTTTTT
TRBV24-1	TRBJ2-1	NA	NA	12	CATSTGYNEQFF	TGTGCCACGTCCACGGGTTACAATGAGCAGTTCTTC
TRBV9	TRBJ1-1	NA	NA	14	CASSVVTGNTEAFF	TGTGCCAGCAGCGTAGTAACAGGGAACACTGAAGCTTTCTTT
TRBV19	TRBJ1-1	TRBD1	NA	17	CASTDRGKVHVNTEAFF	TGTGCCAGCACGGACAGGGGGAAAGTTCATGTGAACACTGAAGCTTTCTTT
TRBV9	TRBJ2-3	NA	NA	14	CASTSLPSGDTQYF	TGTGCCAGCACCTCCCTCCCCTCCGGAGATACGCAGTATTTT
TRBV5-1	TRBJ2-7	TRBD1	NA	16	CASSQRQGVHIYEQYF	TGCGCCAGCAGCCAGAGACAGGGAGTCCATATCTACGAGCAGTACTTC
TRBV2	TRBJ1-1	NA	NA	16	CASSELIGGEKTEAFF	TGTGCCAGCAGTGAGCTTATCGGGGGTGAGAAGACTGAAGCTTTCTTT
TRBV10-3	TRBJ1-5	NA	NA	17	CAISESERTDGNQPQHF	TGTGCCATCAGTGAGTCTGAGAGGACAGATGGCAATCAGCCCCAGCATTTT
TRBV11-2	TRBJ2-7	NA	NA	16	CASSLNLQGNHYEQYF	TGTGCCAGCAGCTTGAATTTGCAGGGGAATCACTACGAGCAGTACTTC
TRBV29-1	TRBJ1-1	NA	once	12	CSVYNENTEAFF	TGCAGCGTTTACAACGAGAACACTGAAGCTTTCTTT
TRBV13	TRBJ1-3	NA	few	14	CASSSRGAGNTIYF	TGTGCCAGCAGCTCACGGGGGGCTGGAAACACCATATATTTT
TRBV5-1	TRBJ2-3	NA	NA	14	CASSSGQSTDTQYF	TGCGCCAGCAGCTCCGGACAGAGCACAGATACGCAGTATTTT
TRBV9	TRBJ1-6	TRBD1	NA	16	CASSPRTGTGGSPLHF	TGTGCCAGCAGCCCGAGAACCGGGACAGGGGGCTCACCCCTCCACTTT
TRBV28	TRBJ1-2	NA	NA	15	CASSRSGTTGYGYTF	TGTGCCAGCAGTCGCTCCGGGACAACGGGATATGGCTACACCTTC
TRBV9	TRBJ1-1	NA	once	14	CASSSLQGITEAFF	TGTGCCAGCAGCTCGCTACAGGGTATAACTGAAGCTTTCTTT
TRBV7-9	TRBJ1-4	TRBD1	NA	15	CASSFARDRSEKLFF	TGTGCCAGCAGCTTCGCCCGGGACAGAAGCGAAAAACTGTTTTTT